Included here is one TCR beta chain sequence, with context. Its antigen is still unknown. This CDR3 has 15 amino acids. The ends lost 1 base at V and 12 bases at J; junction bases unmatched: 13. The V gene's germline CDR1 is LGHNA and CDR2 YNFKEQ. This sample is part of a study of identical twins. TCRdb itself ran the 5' RACE reads through MiXCR, one entry per CDR3 protein. The sample contains about 1.7 million distinct CDR3 sequences, roughly a third of which appear only once. The study, taken as a whole, reports: Researchers caution that invariant MAIT and iNKT cells could partly confound zero-insertion analyses.

The sequencing sample was made of cord blood. The origin of this receptor is a newborn girl in good health. The gene calls are TRBV4-2 and TRBJ2-7, with 9 bases aligning to TRBD2. The chain's CDR3 is CASSQVFSGGGTRYF. DNA of the CDR3: TGTGCCAGCAGCCAAGTTTTTAGCGGGGGAGGGACCCGGTACTTC.